The 30 T cell receptor beta chains in this list originate from one sample, sequenced in a study of T cell repertoires in cytomegalovirus infection (dated by TCRdb to between 2018 and 2021). TCRdb lists the instrument as Illumina HiSeq 1500. TCRdb trimmed public reads at Q25 via fastp, called clones via MiXCR and kept in-frame beta chains. Every distinct CDR3 protein forms one entry, paired with its most common genes and DNA. This sample gives approximately 190,000 distinct CDR3 sequences in total; more than 9% of them show up just once. About 4.6% of the sample goes to the ten largest clones. Sequencing input: PBMCs. The origin of the receptors is a human donor in good health (CMV status not recorded). Some clones in this sample may be carry-over from other donors' samples.

This clonotype was detected many times. V and J are TRBV30 and TRBJ1-4; D is ambiguous. The CDR3 length is 13 residues. Per the germline V gene, CDR1 is GTSNPN and CDR2 is SVGIG (reference sequence). V was pared by 0 bases and J by 5 bases, with 7 bases between. The CDR3 sequence: CAWSVRFNEKLFF. CDR3 nucleotides: TGTGCCTGGAGTGTAAGGTTCAATGAAAAACTGTTTTTT.

The gene calls are TRBV25-1 and TRBJ1-5, with no clear D. The V end lost 2 bases, the J end lost 6 bases, and 8 bases lay between the germline ends. This CDR3 contains 13 residues. Germline CDR1 reads MGHDK; CDR2 reads SYGVNS. This CDR3 is CASSERLGQPQHF. In DNA, the CDR3 is TGTGCCAGCAGTGAAAGATTGGGTCAGCCCCAGCATTTT.

This clonotype has a count of ten or more. This chain joins TRBV7-8 and TRBJ2-5, with D maybe TRBD1 (6 bases). The CDR3 consists of 15 residues. Germline-derived CDR1 and CDR2 are SGHVS and FQNEAQ. The ends were cut back, 1 base at V and 5 bases at J, with 14 bases in the middle. Here the CDR3 reads CASSLVRGLGETQYF. The CDR3 nucleotides are TGTGCCAGCAGCTTAGTCAGGGGCCTCGGGGAGACCCAGTACTTC.

The rearrangement links TRBV9 to TRBJ2-1, with D unresolved. The V end was cut by 3 bases, the J end by 4 bases, with 8 bases between. The germline V gene encodes CDR1 SGDLS and CDR2 YYNGEE. The CDR3 has 13 residues. As DNA, the CDR3 is TGTGCCAGCAGCGCAGAGGTTTACAATGAGCAGTTCTTC. Its translation is CASSAEVYNEQFF.

This clonotype was counted at least ten times. V and J are TRBV7-2 and TRBJ2-7, with 11 bases fitting TRBD2. CDR1 and CDR2 (germline): SGHTA, FQGNSA. The CDR3 is 15 residues long. V lost 0 bases to trimming and J lost 4 bases; unmatched junction nucleotides: 2. The CDR3 nucleotides are TGTGCCAGCAGCTTAGCTTTAGCGGGGGGGTACGAGCAGTACTTC. It is translated as CASSLALAGGYEQYF.

This clonotype has just a few counts. The chain recombines TRBV20-1 with TRBJ2-3, with D possibly being TRBD2 (6 bases). From germline, CDR1 is DFQATT and CDR2 SNEGSKA (reference sequence). V was trimmed by 1 base and J by 10 bases, leaving 9 bases between them. The CDR3 loop spans 11 amino acids. CDR3 coding DNA: TGCAGTGCTAGAGTCGGAGGGCCGCAGTATTTT. Protein product: CSARVGGPQYF.

The chain has TRBV20-1 and TRBJ1-3; a weak D match, TRBD1 (6 bases). From germline, CDR1 is DFQATT and CDR2 SNEGSKA (reference sequence). Trimming stripped 0 bases from V and 0 bases from J, with 15 bases between. The CDR3 covers 17 residues. The CDR3 nucleotides read TGCAGTGCTAGAGATTTGGCAGGGGCCAGCTCTGGAAACACCATATATTTT. This sequence encodes CSARDLAGASSGNTIYF.

This clonotype was seen only a few times. The chain links TRBV7-9 to TRBJ1-5; TRBD1 matches 7 bases. The CDR3 runs 14 residues. Trimming cost V 0 bases and J 7 bases; bases outside gene matches: 3. Germline CDR1 reads SEHNR; CDR2 reads FQNEAQ (reference sequence). CDR3 protein: CASSLAGGGQPQHF. The CDR3 DNA sequence: TGTGCCAGCAGCTTAGCAGGGGGCGGGCAGCCCCAGCATTTT.

The V gene is TRBV20-1, the J gene TRBJ2-7; D might be TRBD2 (5 bases). The ends were cut back, 6 bases at V and 2 bases at J, with 20 bases in the middle. The CDR3 totals 15 residues. The germline CDR1 and CDR2 sequences are DFQATT and SNEGSKA (reference sequence). This chain's CDR3 is CSAESASGIPYEQYF. CDR3 DNA: TGCAGTGCCGAGAGCGCCTCGGGGATTCCCTACGAGCAGTACTTC.

V usage is TRBV20-1 and J usage is TRBJ2-3; 9 positions match TRBD1. V lost 5 bases and J lost 3; bases outside the gene matches: 3. CDR1 is DFQATT and CDR2 is SNEGSKA in the germline V gene (reference sequence). This CDR3 is built from 13 residues. The CDR3 protein is CSARQGGTDTQYF. The CDR3 nucleotides are TGCAGTGCTCGACAGGGGGGAACAGATACGCAGTATTTT.

Here the CDR3 reads CASSPDRGKGYEQYF. The CDR3 DNA sequence: TGTGCCAGCAGTCCCGACAGGGGGAAAGGGTACGAGCAGTACTTC. The V and J genes are TRBV12-3 or TRBV12-4 and TRBJ2-7; 9 bases agree with TRBD1. The CDR3 runs to 15 residues. V shed 5 bases, J shed 4 bases, and the junction held 9 bases outside the gene matches.

This clonotype was counted only a few times. The chain links TRBV28 to TRBJ1-4, with D uncertain. The V and J ends lost 3 bases and 0 bases respectively, with 8 bases between them. This CDR3 has 15 residues. Germline CDR1 reads MDHEN; CDR2 reads SYDVKM. CDR3 protein: CASSLVTATNEKLFF. The DNA of the CDR3 is TGTGCCAGCAGTTTGGTTACTGCAACTAATGAAAAACTGTTTTTT.

This clonotype was detected ten times or more. V gene TRBV28 combines with J gene TRBJ2-6; D gene ambiguous. V was trimmed by 4 bases and J by 2 bases, leaving 0 bases between them. This CDR3 region has 12 residues. Germline CDR1 MDHEN, CDR2 SYDVKM. CDR3 sequence (DNA): TGTGCCAGCAGTTCTGGGGCCAACGTCCTGACTTTC. This sequence encodes CASSSGANVLTF. Supplemented by reference TRBV28 and TRBJ2-6, the full variable domain reads DVKVTQSSRYLVKRTGEKVFLECVQDMDHENMFWYRQDPGLGLRLIYFSYDVKMKEKGDIPEGYSVSREKKERFSLILESASTNQTSMYLCASSSGANVLTFGAGSRLTVL.

The sample holds many counts of this clonotype. J is TRBJ1-2 and V is TRBV4-2; no definite D call. Germline V gene lookup returns CDR1 LGHNA and CDR2 YNFKEQ. The CDR3 runs 15 residues. Trimming removed 0 bases from V and 8 bases from J, with 16 bases in between. The CDR3, as DNA: TGTGCCAGCAGCCAAGATGGTTCGGGCCTACGCGGCTACACCTTC. Amino acid sequence: CASSQDGSGLRGYTF.

This clonotype was observed many times. The chain carries TRBV7-8 and TRBJ2-1, with D possibly being TRBD2 (7 bases). CDR1 SGHVS and CDR2 FQNEAQ come from the germline V gene. V lost 2 bases, J lost 8 bases, and 19 bases lay in between. The CDR3 has 16 amino acids. CDR3 DNA: TGTGCCAGCAGCTTATCTAGGGGGGGGCCCCTTGATGAGCAGTTCTTC. Protein product: CASSLSRGGPLDEQFF. The complete variable domain, with remaining parts taken from reference TRBV7-8 and TRBJ2-1, reads GAGVSQSPRYKVAKRGQDVALRCDPISGHVSLFWYQQALGQGPEFLTYFQNEAQLDKSGLPSDRFFAERPEGSVSTLKIQRTQQEDSAVYLCASSLSRGGPLDEQFFGPGTRLTVL.

J is TRBJ2-1 and V is TRBV29-1; tentatively, D is TRBD1 (5 bases). Trimming shortened V by 0 bases and J by 8 bases, and 20 bases separated the two germline ends. CDR3 length: 16 residues. The V gene's germline CDR1 is SQVTM and CDR2 ANQGSEA. The CDR3 region is CSVEDLETRQSDEQFF. The CDR3 nucleotides are TGCAGCGTTGAAGACCTCGAGACACGACAGAGCGATGAGCAGTTCTTC.

This clonotype has a count of ten or more. The chain links TRBV2 to TRBJ2-5; 12 bases agree with TRBD1. V was clipped by 8 bases and J by 5 bases; unmatched bases: 12. There are 16 residues in the CDR3. Per germline, CDR1 SNHLY and CDR2 FYNNEI. CDR3 sequence: CASSPGTGGGSETQYF. CDR3 DNA sequence: TGTGCCAGCTCCCCCGGGACAGGGGGCGGTTCGGAGACCCAGTACTTC.

In its sample, this clonotype was seen many times. The chain carries TRBV7-3 and TRBJ2-2; 8 bases match TRBD1. V trimming: 3 bases; J trimming: 4 bases; junction bases outside the gene matches: 7. The germline CDR1 and CDR2 sequences are SGHTA and FQGTGA. The CDR3 length is 16 residues. DNA for the CDR3: TGTGCCAGCAGCTTCCAAGGACAGGGATTCACCGGGGAGCTGTTTTTT. Protein sequence: CASSFQGQGFTGELFF.

The chain recombines TRBV3-1 with TRBJ1-3; TRBD1 might be the D (5 bases). Germline V gene sequence: CDR1 LGHDT, CDR2 YNNKEL (reference sequence). The CDR3 runs 16 residues. Trimming removed 0 bases at V and 2 bases at J, with 11 bases between. Here the CDR3 DNA reads TGTGCCAGCAGCCAAGATGGGGCTGGTACTGGAAACACCATATATTTT. Its protein is CASSQDGAGTGNTIYF. Full variable domain (missing parts from reference TRBV3-1 and TRBJ1-3): DTAVSQTPKYLVTQMGNDKSIKCEQNLGHDTMYWYKQDSKKFLKIMFSYNNKELIINETVPNRFSPKSPDKAHLNLHINSLELGDSAVYFCASSQDGAGTGNTIYFGEGSWLTVV.

J is TRBJ2-7 and V is TRBV28; no clear D gene. The CDR3 runs 14 residues. Per the germline V gene, CDR1 is MDHEN and CDR2 is SYDVKM. The V and J ends lost 6 bases and 0 bases respectively, with 12 bases between them. The CDR3 here is CASRGHFSSYEQYF. CDR3 sequence (DNA): TGTGCCAGCAGAGGCCATTTTAGCTCCTACGAGCAGTACTTC.

A few counts support this clonotype. The J gene is TRBJ2-5, the V gene TRBV20-1, with 8 bases that match TRBD2. CDR3 length: 15 amino acids. The ends lost 2 bases at V and 0 bases at J; junction bases unmatched: 5. Germline loops: CDR1 DFQATT, CDR2 SNEGSKA (reference sequence). The CDR3 is CSARPASGYQETQYF. The DNA of the CDR3 is TGCAGTGCTAGACCCGCTAGCGGGTACCAAGAGACCCAGTACTTC.

This clonotype showed up many times. The chain carries TRBV28 and TRBJ2-1; no definite D call. This CDR3 is built from 12 residues. Germline V gene data show CDR1 as MDHEN and CDR2 as SYDVKM. V lost 8 bases and J 6 bases, leaving 11 bases between the germline ends. The CDR3 nucleotides read TGTGCCAGCGCCCTATTTGGCAATGAGCAGTTCTTC. Protein: CASALFGNEQFF.

In its sample, this clonotype was seen many times. An end of the junction does not agree with germline; a read error may underlie this. The V call is TRBV7-7, the J call TRBJ2-5; D is unresolved. Germline CDR1 reads SSHAT; CDR2 reads FNYEAQ (reference sequence). This CDR3 is built from 13 residues. The CDR3 DNA reads as TGTGCTAGCAGCCCCCGGGTGGGAGAGACCCAGTACTTC. Protein sequence: CASSPRVGETQYF.

This clonotype was seen at least ten times. The chain couples TRBV4-3 to TRBJ2-1; 10 bases match TRBD2. The CDR3 consists of 19 residues. Germline lookup yields CDR1 LGHNA and CDR2 YSLEER. The trim removed 0 bases at V and 2 bases at J, leaving 10 bases unmatched. This chain's CDR3 is CASSQEVSGGIKTYNEQFF. CDR3 nucleotides: TGCGCCAGCAGCCAAGAAGTTAGCGGGGGGATTAAAACCTACAATGAGCAGTTCTTC.

This clonotype was recorded many times. The chain recombines TRBV10-3 with TRBJ1-5, with 9 bases aligning to TRBD1. Germline V gene lookup returns CDR1 ENHRY and CDR2 SYGVKD. This CDR3 is 14 amino acids long. V shed 3 bases, J shed 6 bases, and the junction held 3 bases outside the gene matches. The CDR3 sequence: CAISDGTGSQPQHF. CDR3 DNA: TGTGCCATCAGTGATGGGACAGGGTCTCAGCCCCAGCATTTT.

This clonotype was seen at least ten times. V is TRBV7-2 and J is TRBJ1-5; 7 bases line up with TRBD1. This CDR3 contains 16 residues. The V and J ends lost 2 bases and 1 base, in that order; junction bases with no gene match: 5. Germline V gene data show CDR1 as SGHTA and CDR2 as FQGNSA. The CDR3 DNA follows: TGTGCCAGCAGCTTAAGACAGGGAGGGAGCAATCAGCCCCAGCATTTT. Its translation: CASSLRQGGSNQPQHF.

This clonotype was counted ten times or more. This chain uses TRBV10-3 with TRBJ1-5, with 7 bases that match TRBD1. From germline, CDR1 is ENHRY and CDR2 SYGVKD. V shed 8 bases, J shed 3 bases, and the junction held 10 bases outside the gene matches. The CDR3 is made up of 15 amino acids. CDR3 bases: TGTGCCATCGCCCCCGCAGGGACAGACAATCAGCCCCAGCATTTT. Its protein is CAIAPAGTDNQPQHF.

The chain uses TRBV23-1 and TRBJ2-7; 9 bases agree with TRBD1. TRBV23-1 is reported as an ORF; its role is uncertain. The V gene end was trimmed by 4 bases and the J gene end by 6 bases; junction bases not matched to a gene: 10. The CDR3 is made up of 15 amino acids. CDR3 nucleotides: TGCGCCAGCAGTCGACCGGGACAGGGTCCTTGCGAGCAGTACTTC. Residues: CASSRPGQGPCEQYF.

This clonotype appeared a few times. This chain uses TRBV9 with TRBJ2-4; TRBD2 matches at 7 bases. The CDR3 extends over 15 amino acids. Per the germline V gene, CDR1 is SGDLS and CDR2 is YYNGEE. J lost 5 bases, V lost 3 bases, and 8 bases had no gene match. In nucleotides, the CDR3 is TGTGCCAGCAGCGAGACCGGGACTATGGAAAACATTCAGTACTTC. Its protein is CASSETGTMENIQYF.

This clonotype was seen at least ten times. The V gene is TRBV11-2, the J gene TRBJ2-7; D is uncertain. CDR3 length: 16 residues. V lost 0 bases and J 2 bases, leaving 14 bases between the germline ends. In germline, CDR1 is SGHAT, CDR2 FQNNGV. The CDR3 sequence is CASSLDWSIRTYEQYF. The CDR3 DNA follows: TGTGCCAGCAGCTTAGATTGGTCCATAAGGACCTACGAGCAGTACTTC.